One T cell receptor beta chain is described in this entry. From germline, CDR1 is MNHEY and CDR2 SMNVEV (reference sequence). The CDR3 consists of 14 residues. After removal of 5 bases from V and 3 bases from J, the junction contained 5 bases not matched to a gene. The data were obtained in a study of CD8 T cells in Susac syndrome. Roughly 0.45 to 1 ug RNA was reverse transcribed with random hexamers. TCRdb ran MiXCR on the immunoSEQ multiplex PCR reads and lists one entry per CDR3 protein. The repertoire holds some 200,000 distinct CDR3 sequences, about 94% seen once, with approximately 0.098% in the top ten. Healthy donors served as the controls. They were matched for age and sex. Isolation of CD8+ and CD4+ T cells was performed negatively, whereas enrichment of TEMRA cells was done by FACS.

This chain joins TRBV27 and TRBJ1-2; TRBD1 matches at 8 bases. This receptor was obtained from a human donor in good health. Sample: CD4+ T cells from PBMCs. The CDR3 sequence: CASSRRGPDYGYTF. CDR3 DNA: TGTGCCAGCAGTCGCAGGGGGCCGGACTATGGCTACACCTTC.